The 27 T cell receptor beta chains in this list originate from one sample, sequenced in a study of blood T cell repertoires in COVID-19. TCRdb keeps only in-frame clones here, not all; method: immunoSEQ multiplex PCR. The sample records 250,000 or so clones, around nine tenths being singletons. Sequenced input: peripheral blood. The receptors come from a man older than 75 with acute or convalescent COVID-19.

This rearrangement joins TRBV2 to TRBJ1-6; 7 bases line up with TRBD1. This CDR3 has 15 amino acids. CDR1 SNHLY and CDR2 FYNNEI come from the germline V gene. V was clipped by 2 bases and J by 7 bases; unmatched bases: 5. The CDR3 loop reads CASSERVQGNSPLHF. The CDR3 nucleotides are TGTGCCAGCAGTGAAAGGGTACAGGGGAATTCACCCCTCCACTTT.

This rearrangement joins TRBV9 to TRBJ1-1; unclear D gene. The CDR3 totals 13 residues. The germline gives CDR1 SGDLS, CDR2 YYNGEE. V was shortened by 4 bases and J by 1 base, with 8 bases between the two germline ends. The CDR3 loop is CASSTGRNTEAFF. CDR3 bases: TGTGCCAGCAGCACTGGGAGGAACACTGAAGCTTTCTTT.

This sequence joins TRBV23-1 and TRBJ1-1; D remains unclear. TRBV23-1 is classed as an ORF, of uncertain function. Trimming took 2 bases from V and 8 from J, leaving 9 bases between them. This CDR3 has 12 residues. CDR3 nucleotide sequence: TGCGCCAGCAGTCAACCCCAGGCAGAAGCTTTCTTT. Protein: CASSQPQAEAFF.

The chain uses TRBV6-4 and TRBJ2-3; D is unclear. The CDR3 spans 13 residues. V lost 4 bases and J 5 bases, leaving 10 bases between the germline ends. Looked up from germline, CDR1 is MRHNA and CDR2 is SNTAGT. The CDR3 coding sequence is TGTGCCAGCAGTGGGGCAGCACTAGATACGCAGTATTTT. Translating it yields CASSGAALDTQYF.

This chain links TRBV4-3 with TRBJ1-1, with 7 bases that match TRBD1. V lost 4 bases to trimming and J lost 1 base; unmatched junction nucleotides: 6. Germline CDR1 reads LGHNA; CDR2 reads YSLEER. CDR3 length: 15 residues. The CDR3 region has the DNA TGCGCCAGCAGCCGAGGGGGCCACCCGAACACTGAAGCTTTCTTT. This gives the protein CASSRGGHPNTEAFF.

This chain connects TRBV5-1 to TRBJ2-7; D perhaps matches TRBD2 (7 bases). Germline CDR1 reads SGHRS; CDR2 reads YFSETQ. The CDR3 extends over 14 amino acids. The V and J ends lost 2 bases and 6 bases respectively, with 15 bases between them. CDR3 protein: CASSLRGAPGEQYF. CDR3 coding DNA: TGCGCCAGCAGCTTACGGGGGGCCCCGGGCGAGCAGTACTTC.

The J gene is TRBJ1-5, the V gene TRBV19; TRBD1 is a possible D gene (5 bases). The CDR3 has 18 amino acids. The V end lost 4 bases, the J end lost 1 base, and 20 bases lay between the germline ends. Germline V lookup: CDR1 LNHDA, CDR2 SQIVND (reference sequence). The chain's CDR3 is CASSRRTSTQGSNQPQHF. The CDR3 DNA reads TGTGCCAGTAGTAGACGGACATCCACCCAAGGGAGCAATCAGCCCCAGCATTTT.

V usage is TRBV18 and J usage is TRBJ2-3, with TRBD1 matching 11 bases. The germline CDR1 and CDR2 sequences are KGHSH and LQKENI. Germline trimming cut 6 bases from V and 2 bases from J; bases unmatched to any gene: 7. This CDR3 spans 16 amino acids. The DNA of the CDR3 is TGTGCCAGCTCCACCGGGACAGGGGGACCCACAGATACGCAGTATTTT. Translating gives CASSTGTGGPTDTQYF.

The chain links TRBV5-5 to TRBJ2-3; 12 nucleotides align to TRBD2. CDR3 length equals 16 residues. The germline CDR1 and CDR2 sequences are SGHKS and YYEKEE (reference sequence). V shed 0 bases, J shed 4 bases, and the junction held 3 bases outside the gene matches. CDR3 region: CASSLATSGGPDTQYF. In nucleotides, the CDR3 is TGTGCCAGCAGCTTGGCGACTAGCGGGGGCCCAGATACGCAGTATTTT.

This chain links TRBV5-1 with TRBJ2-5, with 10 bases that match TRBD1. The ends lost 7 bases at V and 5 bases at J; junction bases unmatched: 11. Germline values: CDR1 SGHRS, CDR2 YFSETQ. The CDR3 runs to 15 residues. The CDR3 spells CASRQGALGRETQYF. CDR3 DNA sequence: TGCGCCAGCCGACAGGGGGCATTGGGTAGGGAGACCCAGTACTTC. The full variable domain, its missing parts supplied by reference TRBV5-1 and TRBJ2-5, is KAGVTQTPRYLIKTRGQQVTLSCSPISGHRSVSWYQQTPGQGLQFLFEYFSETQRNKGNFPGRFSGRQFSNSRSEMNVSTLELGDSALYLCASRQGALGRETQYFGPGTRLLVL.

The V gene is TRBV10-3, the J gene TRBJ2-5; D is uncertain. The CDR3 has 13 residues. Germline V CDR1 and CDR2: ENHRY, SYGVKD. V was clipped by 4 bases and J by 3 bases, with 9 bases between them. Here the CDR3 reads CAISALPEETQYF. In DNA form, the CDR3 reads TGTGCCATCAGTGCACTCCCGGAAGAGACCCAGTACTTC.

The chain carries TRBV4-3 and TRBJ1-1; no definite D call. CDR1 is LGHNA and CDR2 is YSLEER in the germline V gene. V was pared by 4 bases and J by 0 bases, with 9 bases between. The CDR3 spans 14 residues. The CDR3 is CASSLGGLNTEAFF. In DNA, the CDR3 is TGCGCCAGCAGCCTCGGAGGCTTGAACACTGAAGCTTTCTTT.

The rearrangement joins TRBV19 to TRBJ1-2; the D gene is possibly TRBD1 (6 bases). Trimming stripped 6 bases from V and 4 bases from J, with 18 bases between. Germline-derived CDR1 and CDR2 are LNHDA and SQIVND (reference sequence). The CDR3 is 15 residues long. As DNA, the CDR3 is TGTGCCAGTAGCTTACAATTCCACAGGGTCTATGGCTACACCTTC. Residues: CASSLQFHRVYGYTF.

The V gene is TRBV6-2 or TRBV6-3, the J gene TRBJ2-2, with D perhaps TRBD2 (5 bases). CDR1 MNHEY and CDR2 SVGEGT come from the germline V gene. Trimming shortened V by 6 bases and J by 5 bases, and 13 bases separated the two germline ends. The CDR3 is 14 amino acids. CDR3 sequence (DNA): TGTGCCAGCAGCCCGCGGGCGGGTACCGGGGAGCTGTTTTTT. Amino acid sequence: CASSPRAGTGELFF.

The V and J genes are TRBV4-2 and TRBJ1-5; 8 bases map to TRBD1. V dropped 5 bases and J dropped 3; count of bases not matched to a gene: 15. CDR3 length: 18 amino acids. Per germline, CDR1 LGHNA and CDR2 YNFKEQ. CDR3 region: CASSYGPGQVSLNQPQHF. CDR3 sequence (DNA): TGTGCCAGCAGCTATGGCCCGGGACAGGTGTCGCTCAATCAGCCCCAGCATTTT.

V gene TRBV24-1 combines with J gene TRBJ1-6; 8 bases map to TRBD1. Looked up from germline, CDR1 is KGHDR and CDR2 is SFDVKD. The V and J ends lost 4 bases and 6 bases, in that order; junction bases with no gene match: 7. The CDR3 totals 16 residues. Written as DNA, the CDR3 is TGTGCCACCAGTGAAGGACAGGGACCAACTAATTCACCCCTCCACTTT. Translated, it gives CATSEGQGPTNSPLHF.

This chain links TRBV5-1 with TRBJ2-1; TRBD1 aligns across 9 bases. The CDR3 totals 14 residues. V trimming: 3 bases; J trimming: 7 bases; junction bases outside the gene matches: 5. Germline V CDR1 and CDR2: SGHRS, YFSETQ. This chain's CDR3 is CASSSVGQGNEQFF. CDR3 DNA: TGCGCCAGCAGCTCGGTGGGACAGGGAAATGAGCAGTTCTTC.

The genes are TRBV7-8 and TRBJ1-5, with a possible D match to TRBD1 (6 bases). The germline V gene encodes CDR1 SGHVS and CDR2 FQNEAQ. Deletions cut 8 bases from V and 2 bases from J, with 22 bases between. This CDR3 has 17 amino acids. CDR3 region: CASRPWGGTKGNQPQHF. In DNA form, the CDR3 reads TGTGCCAGCCGTCCCTGGGGGGGCACGAAGGGCAATCAGCCCCAGCATTTT.

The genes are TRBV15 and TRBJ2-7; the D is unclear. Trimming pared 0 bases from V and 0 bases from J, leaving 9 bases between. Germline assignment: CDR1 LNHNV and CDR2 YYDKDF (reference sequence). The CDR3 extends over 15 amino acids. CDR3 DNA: TGTGCCACCAGCAGAGATTACGGGTTCTCCTACGAGCAGTACTTC. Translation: CATSRDYGFSYEQYF.

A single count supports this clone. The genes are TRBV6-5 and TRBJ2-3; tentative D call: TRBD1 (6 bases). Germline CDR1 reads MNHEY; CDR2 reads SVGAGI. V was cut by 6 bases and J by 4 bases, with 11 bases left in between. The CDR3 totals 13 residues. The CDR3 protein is CASSGQFPDTQYF. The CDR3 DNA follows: TGTGCCAGCAGCGGACAGTTTCCAGATACGCAGTATTTT.

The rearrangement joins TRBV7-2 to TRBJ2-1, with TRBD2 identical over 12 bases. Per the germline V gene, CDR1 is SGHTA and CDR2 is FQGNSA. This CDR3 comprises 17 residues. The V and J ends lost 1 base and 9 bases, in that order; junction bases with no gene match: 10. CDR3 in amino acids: CASSLELRLAGVSEQFF. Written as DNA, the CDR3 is TGTGCCAGCAGCTTAGAGTTGAGACTAGCGGGAGTAAGTGAGCAGTTCTTC.

The CDR3 loop is CASSPAAGRSYEQYF. For the CDR3, the DNA is TGTGCCAGCAGCCCTGCCGCGGGTAGATCCTACGAGCAGTACTTC. V and J are TRBV27 and TRBJ2-7, with D perhaps matching TRBD2 (5 bases). The CDR3 runs to 15 residues. The ends were cut back, 6 bases at V and 1 base at J, with 16 bases in the middle. The germline V gene encodes CDR1 MNHEY and CDR2 SMNVEV (reference sequence).

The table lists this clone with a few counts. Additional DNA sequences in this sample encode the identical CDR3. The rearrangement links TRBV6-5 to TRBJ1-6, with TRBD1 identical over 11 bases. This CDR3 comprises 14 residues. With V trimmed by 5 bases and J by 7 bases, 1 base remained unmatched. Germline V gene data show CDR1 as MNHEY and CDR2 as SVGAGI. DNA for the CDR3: TGTGCCAGCAGTCGGGACAGGGGGAATTCACCCCTCCACTTT. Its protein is CASSRDRGNSPLHF.

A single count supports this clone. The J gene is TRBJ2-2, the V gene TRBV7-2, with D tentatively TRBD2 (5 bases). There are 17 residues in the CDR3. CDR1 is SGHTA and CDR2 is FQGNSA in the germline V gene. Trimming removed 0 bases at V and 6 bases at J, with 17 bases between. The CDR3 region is CASSLAPDGSVAGELFF. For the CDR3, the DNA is TGTGCCAGCAGCTTAGCGCCTGACGGTAGCGTAGCCGGGGAGCTGTTTTTT.

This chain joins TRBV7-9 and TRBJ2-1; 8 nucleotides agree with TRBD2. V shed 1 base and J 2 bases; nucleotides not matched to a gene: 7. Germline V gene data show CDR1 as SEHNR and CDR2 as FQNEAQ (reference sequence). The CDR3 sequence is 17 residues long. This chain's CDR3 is CASSLGGPAGAYNEQFF. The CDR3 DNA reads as TGTGCCAGCAGCTTAGGAGGCCCAGCGGGAGCCTACAATGAGCAGTTCTTC. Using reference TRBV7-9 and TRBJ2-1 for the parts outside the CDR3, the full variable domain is DTGVSQNPRHKITKRGQNVTFRCDPISEHNRLYWYRQTLGQGPEFLTYFQNEAQLEKSRLLSDRFSAERPKGSFSTLEIQRTEQGDSAMYLCASSLGGPAGAYNEQFFGPGTRLTVL.

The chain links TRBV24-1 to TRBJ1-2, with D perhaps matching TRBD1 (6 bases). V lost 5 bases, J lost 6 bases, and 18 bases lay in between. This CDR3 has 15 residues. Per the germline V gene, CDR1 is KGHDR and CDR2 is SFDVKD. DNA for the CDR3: TGTGCCACCAGTGGGCAGAACAGGGAAGTCCATGGCTACACCTTC. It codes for CATSGQNREVHGYTF.

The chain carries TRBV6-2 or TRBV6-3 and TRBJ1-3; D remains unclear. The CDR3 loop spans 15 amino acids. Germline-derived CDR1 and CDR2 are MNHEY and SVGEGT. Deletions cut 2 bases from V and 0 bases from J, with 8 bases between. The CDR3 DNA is TGTGCCAGCAGTTACCAGCGCAGCTCTGGAAACACCATATATTTT. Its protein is CASSYQRSSGNTIYF.